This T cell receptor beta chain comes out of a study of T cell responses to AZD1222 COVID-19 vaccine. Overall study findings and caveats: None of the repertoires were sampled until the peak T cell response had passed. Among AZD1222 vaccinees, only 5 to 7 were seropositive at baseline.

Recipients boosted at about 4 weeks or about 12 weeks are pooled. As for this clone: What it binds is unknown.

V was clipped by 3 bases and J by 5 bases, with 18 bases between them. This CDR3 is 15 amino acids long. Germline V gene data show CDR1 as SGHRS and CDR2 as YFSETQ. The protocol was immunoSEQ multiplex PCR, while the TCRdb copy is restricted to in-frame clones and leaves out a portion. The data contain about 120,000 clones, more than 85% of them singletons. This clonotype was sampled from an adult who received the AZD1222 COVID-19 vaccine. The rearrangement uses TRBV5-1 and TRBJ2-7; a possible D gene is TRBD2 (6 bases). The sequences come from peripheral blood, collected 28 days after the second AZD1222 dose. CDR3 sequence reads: CASSSTTEGTHEQYF. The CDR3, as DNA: TGCGCCAGCAGCTCGACGACGGAGGGGACCCACGAGCAGTACTTC.